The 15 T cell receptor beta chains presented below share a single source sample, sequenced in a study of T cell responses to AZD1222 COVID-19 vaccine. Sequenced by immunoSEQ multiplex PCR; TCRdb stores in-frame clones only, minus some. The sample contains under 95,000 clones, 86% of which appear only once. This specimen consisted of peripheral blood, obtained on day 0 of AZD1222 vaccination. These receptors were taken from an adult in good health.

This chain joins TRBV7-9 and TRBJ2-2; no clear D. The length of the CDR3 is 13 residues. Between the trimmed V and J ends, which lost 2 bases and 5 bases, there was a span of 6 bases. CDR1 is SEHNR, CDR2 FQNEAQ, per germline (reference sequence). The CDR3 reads CASSLQRTGELFF. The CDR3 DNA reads TGTGCCAGCAGCTTACAACGGACCGGGGAGCTGTTTTTT.

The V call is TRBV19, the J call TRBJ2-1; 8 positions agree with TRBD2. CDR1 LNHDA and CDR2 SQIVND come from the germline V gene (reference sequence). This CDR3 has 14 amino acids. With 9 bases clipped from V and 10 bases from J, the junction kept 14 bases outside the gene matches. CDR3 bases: TGTGCCAGCGGGAGCGGGAGCCCCGGGGGGGAGCAGTTCTTC. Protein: CASGSGSPGGEQFF.

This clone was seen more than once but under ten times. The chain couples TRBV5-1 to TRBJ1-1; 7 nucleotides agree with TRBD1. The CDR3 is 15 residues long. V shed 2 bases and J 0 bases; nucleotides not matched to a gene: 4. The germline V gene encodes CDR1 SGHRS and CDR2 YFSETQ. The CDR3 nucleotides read TGCGCCAGCAGCTTATTACAGGGGATGAACACTGAAGCTTTCTTT. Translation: CASSLLQGMNTEAFF.

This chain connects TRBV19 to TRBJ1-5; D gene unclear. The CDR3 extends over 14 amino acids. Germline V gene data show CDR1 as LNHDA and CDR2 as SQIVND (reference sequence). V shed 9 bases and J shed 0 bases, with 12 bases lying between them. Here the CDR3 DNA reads TGTGCCAGCGCCCCAGGACCTAGCAATCAGCCCCAGCATTTT. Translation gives CASAPGPSNQPQHF.

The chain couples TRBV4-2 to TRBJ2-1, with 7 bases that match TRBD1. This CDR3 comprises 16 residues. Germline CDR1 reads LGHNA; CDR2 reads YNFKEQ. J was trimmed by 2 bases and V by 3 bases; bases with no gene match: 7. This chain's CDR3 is CASSHMGQGAYNEQFF. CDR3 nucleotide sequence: TGTGCCAGCAGCCATATGGGGCAGGGGGCCTACAATGAGCAGTTCTTC.

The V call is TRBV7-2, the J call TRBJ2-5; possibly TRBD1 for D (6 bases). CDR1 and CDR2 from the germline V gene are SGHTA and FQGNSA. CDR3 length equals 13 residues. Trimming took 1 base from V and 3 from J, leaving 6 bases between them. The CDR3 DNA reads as TGTGCCAGCAGCTTAGACAGGGAAGAGACCCAGTACTTC. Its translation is CASSLDREETQYF. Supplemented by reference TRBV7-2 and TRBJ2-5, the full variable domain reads GAGVSQSPSNKVTEKGKDVELRCDPISGHTALYWYRQSLGQGLEFLIYFQGNSAPDKSGLPSDRFSAERTGGSVSTLTIQRTQQEDSAVYLCASSLDREETQYFGPGTRLLVL.

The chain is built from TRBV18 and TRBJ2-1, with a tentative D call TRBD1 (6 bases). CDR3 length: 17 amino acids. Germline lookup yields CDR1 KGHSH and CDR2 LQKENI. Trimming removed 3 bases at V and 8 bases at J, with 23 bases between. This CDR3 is CASSPRPGSWGPDEQFF. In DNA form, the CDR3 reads TGTGCCAGCTCACCGCGCCCGGGAAGTTGGGGGCCTGATGAGCAGTTCTTC.

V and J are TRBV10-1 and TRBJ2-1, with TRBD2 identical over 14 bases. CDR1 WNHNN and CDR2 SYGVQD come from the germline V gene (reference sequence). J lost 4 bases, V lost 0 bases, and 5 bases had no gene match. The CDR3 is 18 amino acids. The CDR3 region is CASSESKGLAGAYNEQFF. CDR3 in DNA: TGCGCCAGCAGTGAGTCGAAGGGACTAGCGGGAGCTTACAATGAGCAGTTCTTC.

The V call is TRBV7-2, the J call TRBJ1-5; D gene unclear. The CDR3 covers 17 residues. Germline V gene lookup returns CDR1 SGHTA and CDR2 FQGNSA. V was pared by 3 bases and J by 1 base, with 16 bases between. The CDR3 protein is CASSFPASGSSNQPQHF. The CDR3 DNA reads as TGTGCCAGCAGCTTCCCGGCCTCCGGGAGCAGCAATCAGCCCCAGCATTTT.

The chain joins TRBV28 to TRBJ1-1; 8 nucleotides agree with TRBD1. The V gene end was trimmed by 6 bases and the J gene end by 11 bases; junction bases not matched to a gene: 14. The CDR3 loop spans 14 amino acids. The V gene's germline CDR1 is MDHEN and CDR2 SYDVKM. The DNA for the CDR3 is TGTGCCAGCAGCACAGGGGGAGCCCCTCTTTCCGCTTTCTTT. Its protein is CASSTGGAPLSAFF.

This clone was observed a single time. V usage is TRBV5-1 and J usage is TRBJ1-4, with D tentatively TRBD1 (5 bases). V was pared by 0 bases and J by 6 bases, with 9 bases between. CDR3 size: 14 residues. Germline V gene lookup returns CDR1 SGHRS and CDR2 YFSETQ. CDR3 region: CASSLAGEHEKLFF. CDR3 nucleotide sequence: TGCGCCAGCAGCTTGGCGGGGGAACATGAAAAACTGTTTTTT.

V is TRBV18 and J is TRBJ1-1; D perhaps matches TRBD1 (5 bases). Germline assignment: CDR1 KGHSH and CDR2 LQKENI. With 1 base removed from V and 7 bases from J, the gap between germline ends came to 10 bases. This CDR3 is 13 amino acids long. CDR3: CASSPRLGVEAFF. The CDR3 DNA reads TGTGCCAGCTCACCACGTTTAGGGGTTGAAGCTTTCTTT.

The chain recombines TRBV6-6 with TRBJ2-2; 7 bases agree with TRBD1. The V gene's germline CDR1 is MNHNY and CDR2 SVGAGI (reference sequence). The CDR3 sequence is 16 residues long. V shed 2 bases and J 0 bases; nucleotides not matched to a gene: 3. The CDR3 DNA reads TGTGCCAGCAGTTACCCCGACAGGGCGAACACCGGGGAGCTGTTTTTT. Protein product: CASSYPDRANTGELFF.

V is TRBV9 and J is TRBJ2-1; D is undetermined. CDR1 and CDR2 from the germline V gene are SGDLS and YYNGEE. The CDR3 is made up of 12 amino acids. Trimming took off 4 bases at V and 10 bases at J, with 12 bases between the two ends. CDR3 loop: CASSTNHREQFF. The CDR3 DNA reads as TGTGCCAGCAGCACAAATCACCGGGAGCAGTTCTTC.

CDR3 region: CSASARDGTYEQYF. DNA of the CDR3: TGCAGTGCTAGTGCCCGGGACGGGACCTACGAGCAGTACTTC. The chain carries TRBV20-1 and TRBJ2-7; D assignment may be TRBD1 or TRBD2 (5 bases each). Between the trimmed V and J ends, which lost 3 bases and 2 bases, there was a span of 14 bases. This CDR3 spans 14 amino acids. Germline V lookup: CDR1 DFQATT, CDR2 SNEGSKA (reference sequence).